These 6 T cell receptor beta chains came from one sample sequenced in a study of blood T cell repertoires in COVID-19. Sequencing used immunoSEQ multiplex PCR; TCRdb keeps in-frame clones, though not all of them. The sample shows fewer than 200,000 clones, about 74% of them seen only once. The sequenced sample was peripheral blood. The receptors originated from a woman of 80 years or more with acute or convalescent COVID-19.

The V call is TRBV19, the J call TRBJ1-4; no definite D call. Germline V gives CDR1 LNHDA, CDR2 SQIVND (reference sequence). The V and J ends lost 4 bases and 7 bases respectively, with 16 bases between them. The length of the CDR3 is 15 residues. CDR3 sequence (DNA): TGTGCCAGTAGTAGATCAGTGGAGGAATTTGAAAAACTGTTTTTT. Translation: CASSRSVEEFEKLFF.

The V and J genes are TRBV10-2 and TRBJ1-5; TRBD1 aligns across 9 bases. This CDR3 has 13 amino acids. CDR1 is WSHSY and CDR2 is SAAADI in the germline V gene. V shed 8 bases and J 7 bases; nucleotides not matched to a gene: 6. The CDR3 sequence: CASRQGEGQPQHF. The CDR3 region has the DNA TGCGCCAGCCGACAGGGGGAGGGCCAGCCCCAGCATTTT.

The rearrangement joins TRBV7-6 to TRBJ2-7, with 9 bases that match TRBD1. The CDR3 is made up of 15 amino acids. Germline values: CDR1 SGHVS, CDR2 FNYEAQ. V was pared by 5 bases and J by 1 base, with 6 bases of the junction left unmatched. DNA of the CDR3: TGTGCCAGCAGCCCCCGGACAGGGGAATCCTACGAGCAGTACTTC. Translating gives CASSPRTGESYEQYF.

The chain carries TRBV28 and TRBJ1-5; D might be TRBD1 (6 bases). The CDR3 totals 13 residues. Deletions cut 5 bases from V and 3 bases from J, with 8 bases between. The germline CDR1 and CDR2 sequences are MDHEN and SYDVKM. CDR3 bases: TGTGCCAGCAGTGGACAGTACAATCAGCCCCAGCATTTT. It translates to CASSGQYNQPQHF.

The rearrangement joins TRBV18 to TRBJ2-7; D is possibly TRBD2 (5 bases). CDR3 length: 12 amino acids. V was pared by 1 base and J by 5 bases, with 6 bases between. CDR1 is KGHSH, CDR2 LQKENI, per germline. The CDR3 DNA reads TGTGCCAGCTCACCACGGGGAGACGAGCAGTACTTC. Translated, it gives CASSPRGDEQYF.

V is TRBV20-1 and J is TRBJ2-7; TRBD1 might be the D (5 bases). Trimming took off 3 bases at V and 2 bases at J, with 14 bases between the two ends. Germline-derived CDR1 and CDR2 are DFQATT and SNEGSKA (reference sequence). CDR3 length equals 14 residues. CDR3 protein: CSASKGVGTYEQYF. The DNA for the CDR3 is TGCAGTGCTAGTAAAGGGGTCGGTACCTACGAGCAGTACTTC.